This entry lists 15 T cell receptor beta chains sequenced from one sample in a study of T cells in Graves' hyperthyroidism and ophthalmopathy. Amplification yielded TCR beta CDR3 regions, with RNA transcripts as the source. Carried out on the TCR CDR3, a first-round RT-PCR used the HTBI primer set. From the multiplex PCR reads, TCRdb called clonotypes with MiXCR, one entry per CDR3 protein. The table lists hundreds of thousands of distinct CDR3 sequences, roughly a sixth of them singletons. Material for sequencing was blood. The receptors derive from a woman between 45 and 65 years old with Graves' hyperthyroidism that later progressed to Graves' ophthalmopathy.

This clonotype turned up a few times. The chain employs TRBV9 and TRBJ2-3; D possibly corresponds to TRBD2 (5 bases). This CDR3 is built from 14 residues. V was shortened by 4 bases and J by 4 bases, with 13 bases between the two germline ends. CDR1 is SGDLS and CDR2 is YYNGEE in the germline V gene. The CDR3 protein is CASSTSEDSDTQYF. The CDR3 nucleotides read TGTGCCAGCAGCACTTCGGAGGACTCAGATACGCAGTATTTT.

This clonotype came up a few times. V is TRBV7-6 and J is TRBJ2-6, with D possibly TRBD1 on 6 matching bases. This CDR3 has 18 amino acids. Looked up from germline, CDR1 is SGHVS and CDR2 is FNYEAQ. Trimming removed 2 bases at V and 0 bases at J, with 14 bases between. The CDR3 nucleotides are TGTGCCAGCAGCTTAACCGGGACACCAACCTCTGGGGCCAACGTCCTGACTTTC. Its protein product is CASSLTGTPTSGANVLTF.

This chain connects TRBV27 to TRBJ1-6; no clear D gene. The length of the CDR3 is 14 residues. With 0 bases removed from V and 9 bases from J, the gap between germline ends came to 9 bases. The germline CDR1 and CDR2 sequences are MNHEY and SMNVEV (reference sequence). The CDR3 spells CASSLSMIRSPLHF. The CDR3 coding sequence is TGTGCCAGCAGTTTATCGATGATTCGTTCACCCCTCCACTTT.

The chain employs TRBV9 and TRBJ1-2, with D possibly matching TRBD1 (5 bases). The CDR3 sequence is 12 residues long. The V end was cut by 3 bases, the J end by 8 bases, with 11 bases between. Germline CDR1 reads SGDLS; CDR2 reads YYNGEE. The CDR3 DNA follows: TGTGCCAGCAGCGGGGGGACTGGCGGCTACACCTTC. Translation gives CASSGGTGGYTF.

This clonotype was detected a few times. The rearrangement uses TRBV30 and TRBJ1-1; a possible D gene is TRBD1 (5 bases). Germline assignment: CDR1 GTSNPN and CDR2 SVGIG (reference sequence). This CDR3 region has 15 residues. V lost 4 bases, J lost 0 bases, and 15 bases lay in between. The CDR3 is CAWIPHKDMNTEAFF. The CDR3 DNA is TGTGCCTGGATCCCCCACAAGGACATGAACACTGAAGCTTTCTTT.

In its sample, this clonotype was seen many times. J is TRBJ1-2 and V is TRBV7-9, with a tentative D call TRBD1 (5 bases). The V gene's germline CDR1 is SEHNR and CDR2 FQNEAQ (reference sequence). V was cut by 1 base and J by 0 bases, with 6 bases left in between. The CDR3 spans 14 residues. The CDR3 bases are TGTGCCAGCAGCTTAGTGGGGCCTAACTATGGCTACACCTTC. This encodes CASSLVGPNYGYTF.

This clonotype was seen repeatedly, ten times or more. The chain couples TRBV20-1 to TRBJ1-2; no clear D gene. The V gene lost 3 bases and the J gene lost 3 bases, with 8 bases spanning the gap. The CDR3 extends over 12 amino acids. Germline CDR1 and CDR2: DFQATT and SNEGSKA (reference sequence). Here the CDR3 reads CSARPTYYGYTF. In DNA form, the CDR3 reads TGCAGTGCTAGGCCCACCTACTATGGCTACACCTTC.

This clonotype was picked up many times. V and J are TRBV3-1 and TRBJ2-5; 13 nucleotides agree with TRBD2. The germline V gene has CDR1 LGHDT and CDR2 YNNKEL (reference sequence). V gave up 6 bases and J gave up 4 bases; unmatched junction bases: 5. The CDR3 length is 15 residues. CDR3: CASSTGLAGAETQYF. CDR3 nucleotide sequence: TGTGCCAGCAGTACTGGACTAGCGGGGGCAGAGACCCAGTACTTC.

Details on this clonotype: At one of its ends the junction is not consistent with the germline gene, which may arise from a read error. This chain's CDR3 is CAGSFAGHSTDTQYF. The CDR3 DNA is TGTGCCGGCAGCTTCGCAGGGCATAGCACAGATACGCAGTATTTT. The gene calls are TRBV9 and TRBJ2-3, with a possible D match to TRBD1 (5 bases). CDR1 SGDLS and CDR2 YYNGEE come from the germline V gene. The CDR3 runs to 15 residues.

The V and J genes are TRBV11-2 and TRBJ1-4; D not certain. Germline V gene lookup returns CDR1 SGHAT and CDR2 FQNNGV. V lost 4 bases to trimming and J lost 11 bases, with 8 bases between them. This CDR3 comprises 11 residues. CDR3 bases: TGTGCCAGCAGCTCGCAGATGAAACTGTTTTTT. Its protein product is CASSSQMKLFF. The whole variable domain, remainder taken from reference TRBV11-2 and TRBJ1-4, is EAGVAQSPRYKIIEKRQSVAFWCNPISGHATLYWYQQILGQGPKLLIQFQNNGVVDDSQLPKDRFSAERLKGVDSTLKIQPAKLEDSAVYLCASSSQMKLFFGSGTQLSVL.

The rearrangement uses TRBV20-1 and TRBJ2-7, with TRBD2 as a possible D gene (5 bases). V gave up 1 base and J gave up 2 bases, with 18 bases separating them. From germline, CDR1 is DFQATT and CDR2 SNEGSKA (reference sequence). The CDR3 contains 16 residues. The CDR3 sequence is CSARVPLGLSAYEQYF. The CDR3 DNA sequence: TGCAGTGCTAGAGTACCCCTCGGACTCTCAGCCTACGAGCAGTACTTC.

The V and J genes are TRBV29-1 and TRBJ1-5; the match to TRBD1 covers 10 bases. The germline V gene has CDR1 SQVTM and CDR2 ANQGSEA. The CDR3 covers 14 residues. The ends lost 5 bases at V and 4 bases at J; junction bases unmatched: 5. The CDR3 sequence: CSVSGTGVNQPQHF. For the CDR3, the DNA is TGCAGCGTTTCCGGGACAGGGGTGAATCAGCCCCAGCATTTT.

The V call is TRBV19, the J call TRBJ2-2, with no clear D. This CDR3 is built from 14 residues. Germline CDR1 reads LNHDA; CDR2 reads SQIVND (reference sequence). V was pared by 8 bases and J by 0 bases, with 10 bases between. CDR3: CASQHISNTGELFF. The CDR3 nucleotides are TGTGCCAGTCAACACATATCGAACACCGGGGAGCTGTTTTTT.

The chain employs TRBV5-6 and TRBJ1-3; D gene ambiguous. CDR3 length: 12 amino acids. Germline assignment: CDR1 SGHDT and CDR2 YYEEEE. Trimming left V 2 bases short and J 5 bases short, with 5 bases between. CDR3 nucleotide sequence: TGTGCCAGCAGCTTCCTCAGAAACACCATATATTTT. Protein product: CASSFLRNTIYF.

The J gene is TRBJ1-2, the V gene TRBV5-4; D uncertain. The CDR3 has 15 amino acids. V shed 4 bases and J shed 2 bases, with 15 bases lying between them. Looked up from germline, CDR1 is SGHNT and CDR2 is YYREEE (reference sequence). The CDR3 nucleotides are TGTGCCAGCAGCCGCCAAACCGGCCTAAACTATGGCTACACCTTC. Translation: CASSRQTGLNYGYTF.